The rows below give T cell receptor beta chains drawn from one sample of a study of metastatic and nonmetastatic thyroid tumors. With MiXCR, TCRdb reprocessed the PCR reads. The sample yields tens of thousands of clones, roughly 23% seen once. Sequenced sample: blood. The receptors here all came from a female donor with papillary thyroid cancer or a benign thyroid nodule (not recorded which). Some clones in this sample may be carry-over from other donors' samples. Both conserved end residues are part of each CDR3. The D gene is left open where the match is weak. Clone sizes are given selectively: once, few, many, or a class where the clone is expanded.

D gene,V gene,clone size,J gene,CDR3 protein,CDR3 DNA
TRBD2,TRBV6-4,few,TRBJ2-2,CASSGTSGRACNTGELFF,TGTGCCAGCAGTGGGACTAGCGGGAGGGCGTGCAACACCGGGGAGCTGTTTTTT
TRBD1,TRBV6-2/TRBV6-3,few,TRBJ1-2,CASSRTGNGYTF,TGTGCCAGCAGTAGGACAGGGAATGGCTACACCTTC
.,TRBV7-8,few,TRBJ1-6,CASSSQRPGDSPLHF,TGTGCCAGCAGCAGCCAGAGACCGGGGGATTCACCCCTCCACTTT
.,TRBV18,.,TRBJ1-2,CASSPRDLGYGYTF,TGTGCCAGCTCACCCCGGGACCTAGGTTATGGCTACACCTTC
.,TRBV19,.,TRBJ2-2,CASSPTGIKTGEPFF,TGTGCCAGTAGCCCCACAGGGATAAAGACCGGGGAGCCGTTTTTT
TRBD1,TRBV7-3,.,TRBJ1-1,CASSLTGTTEAFF,TGTGCCAGCAGCTTGACAGGGACCACTGAAGCTTTCTTT
.,TRBV20-1,.,TRBJ2-1,CSAEGPGDYNEQFF,TGCAGTGCCGAGGGACCAGGGGATTACAATGAGCAGTTCTTC
.,TRBV4-1,once,TRBJ1-2,CASSFGPTSDGYTF,TGCGCCAGCAGCTTTGGACCCACGTCGGATGGCTACACCTTC
.,TRBV7-2,many,TRBJ2-3,CASSPDGTSTDTQYF,TGTGCCAGCAGCCCAGACGGAACTAGCACAGATACGCAGTATTTT
.,TRBV11-2,many,TRBJ2-1,CASSFHNEQFF,TGTGCCAGCAGCTTTCACAATGAGCAGTTCTTC
.,TRBV11-1,many,TRBJ2-1,CASSLGFWTDRNEQFF,TGTGCCAGCAGCTTAGGCTTCTGGACAGATCGGAATGAGCAGTTCTTC
.,TRBV3-1,.,TRBJ1-2,CASSPRDQAGGYTF,TGTGCCAGCAGCCCCAGGGACCAAGCGGGAGGCTACACCTTC
TRBD1,TRBV28,few,TRBJ2-2,CASRQGATESGELFF,TGTGCCAGCAGACAGGGGGCAACGGAAAGCGGGGAGCTGTTTTTT
TRBD1,TRBV6-5,few,TRBJ2-7,CASSSREAGGYEQYF,TGTGCCAGCAGTTCTCGAGAGGCAGGGGGCTACGAGCAGTACTTC
.,TRBV11-2,many,TRBJ2-7,CASSSSSGGGYEQYF,TGTGCCAGCAGCTCATCGTCGGGTGGTGGCTACGAGCAGTACTTC
.,TRBV11-2,.,TRBJ2-5,CASNSLTWRSLETQYF,TGTGCCAGCAACTCTCTGACATGGAGGAGCTTGGAGACCCAGTACTTC
.,TRBV11-2,medium-sized,TRBJ2-1,CASSRGAGGIAGDNEQFF,TGTGCCAGCAGCCGTGGGGCAGGGGGTATAGCGGGCGACAATGAGCAGTTCTTC
.,TRBV27,.,TRBJ2-5,CASTLSGQTRLETQYF,TGTGCCAGCACTCTCTCCGGGCAGACCAGGCTTGAGACCCAGTACTTC
.,TRBV28,few,TRBJ2-7,CASSFGGSSYEQYF,TGTGCCAGCAGTTTCGGGGGAAGCTCCTACGAGCAGTACTTC
TRBD1,TRBV7-2,many,TRBJ1-3,CASSADRVSGNTIYF,TGTGCCAGCAGCGCGGACAGGGTTTCTGGAAACACCATATATTTT
TRBD2,TRBV13,.,TRBJ2-2,CASGLAGGQNTGELFF,TGTGCCAGTGGACTAGCGGGAGGACAAAACACCGGGGAGCTGTTTTTT
.,TRBV5-1,.,TRBJ2-7,CASSLDTQSYEQYF,TGCGCCAGCAGCTTGGACACCCAATCCTACGAGCAGTACTTC